These 21 T cell receptor beta chains were all obtained from the same sample, sequenced in a study of blood T cell repertoires in COVID-19. Sequencing was performed with immunoSEQ multiplex PCR; in TCRdb, only in-frame clones are kept and a portion is missing. The sample records approximately 170,000 clones, 86% being singletons. The source material was peripheral blood. The receptors shown here come from a woman aged 70-85 years with acute or convalescent COVID-19.

The chain combines TRBV4-3 with TRBJ2-7; the match to TRBD1 covers 9 bases. Germline values: CDR1 LGHNA, CDR2 YSLEER. Germline trimming cut 2 bases from V and 3 bases from J; bases unmatched to any gene: 2. The CDR3 runs to 14 residues. CDR3 in amino acids: CASSQRQGVYEQYF. In nucleotides, the CDR3 is TGCGCCAGCAGCCAACGACAGGGGGTCTACGAGCAGTACTTC.

The V call is TRBV19, the J call TRBJ2-1; D is perhaps TRBD2 (5 bases). Trimming stripped 3 bases from V and 10 bases from J, with 16 bases between. CDR3 length equals 14 residues. Germline values: CDR1 LNHDA, CDR2 SQIVND (reference sequence). The CDR3 here is CASSMAPPGREQFF. CDR3 bases: TGTGCCAGTAGTATGGCCCCCCCGGGAAGGGAGCAGTTCTTC.

The chain recombines TRBV5-1 with TRBJ2-1, with TRBD1 matching over 8 bases. V lost 4 bases and J lost 5; bases outside the gene matches: 5. The CDR3 runs 14 residues. Germline assignment: CDR1 SGHRS and CDR2 YFSETQ. In nucleotides, the CDR3 is TGCGCCAGCAGCCCCGACAGGGGCGACAATGAGCAGTTCTTC. Its translation: CASSPDRGDNEQFF. Drawing the rest from reference TRBV5-1 and TRBJ2-1, the complete variable domain is KAGVTQTPRYLIKTRGQQVTLSCSPISGHRSVSWYQQTPGQGLQFLFEYFSETQRNKGNFPGRFSGRQFSNSRSEMNVSTLELGDSALYLCASSPDRGDNEQFFGPGTRLTVL.

The chain uses TRBV28 and TRBJ2-2; D possibly corresponds to TRBD2 (6 bases). Germline assignment: CDR1 MDHEN and CDR2 SYDVKM. There are 14 residues in the CDR3. V was pared by 6 bases and J by 2 bases, with 10 bases between. The CDR3 reads CASRPGTNTGELFF. CDR3 coding DNA: TGTGCCAGCAGGCCCGGGACTAACACCGGGGAGCTGTTTTTT.

This chain joins TRBV5-1 and TRBJ2-2; TRBD1 agrees at 7 bases. CDR3 length: 14 amino acids. Trimming took 4 bases from V and 4 from J; bases not matched to a gene: 4. CDR1 SGHRS and CDR2 YFSETQ come from the germline V gene. As DNA, the CDR3 is TGCGCCAGCAGCCCGGGACAGCGCACCGGGGAGCTGTTTTTT. This codes for CASSPGQRTGELFF.

The rearrangement uses TRBV7-3 and TRBJ1-4; 7 bases are a match to TRBD1. This CDR3 is 12 amino acids long. The germline V gene has CDR1 SGHTA and CDR2 FQGTGA. V dropped 5 bases and J dropped 10; count of bases not matched to a gene: 4. This CDR3 reads CASSPSGGKLFF. CDR3 DNA: TGTGCCAGCAGCCCTTCAGGGGGAAAACTGTTTTTT.

This chain connects TRBV19 to TRBJ2-2; tentatively, D is TRBD1 (5 bases). This CDR3 spans 13 amino acids. Germline CDR1 is LNHDA and CDR2 is SQIVND (reference sequence). Between the trimmed V and J ends, which lost 6 bases and 3 bases, there was a span of 8 bases. The chain's CDR3 is CASRKGYTGELFF. The CDR3 DNA reads TGTGCCAGTAGGAAGGGGTACACCGGGGAGCTGTTTTTT.

The V and J genes are TRBV12-3 or TRBV12-4 and TRBJ1-2, with 7 nucleotides matching TRBD1. V lost 8 bases, J lost 3 bases, and 6 bases stayed unmatched. The CDR3 extends over 13 amino acids. This CDR3 reads CASRQGQYYGYTF. The CDR3 DNA follows: TGTGCCAGCCGACAGGGACAGTACTATGGCTACACCTTC.

CDR3 loop: CAWSITGGSSYNSPLHF. The DNA of the CDR3 is TGTGCCTGGAGTATCACAGGGGGCAGCTCCTATAATTCACCCCTCCACTTT. The chain is built from TRBV30 and TRBJ1-6; TRBD1 matches at 9 bases. CDR3 length equals 17 residues. V lost 2 bases and J lost 0; bases outside the gene matches: 5. Germline CDR1 GTSNPN, CDR2 SVGIG (reference sequence).

The count of this clone is one. The chain links TRBV7-2 to TRBJ2-5; weak D call: TRBD2 (6 bases). Trimming shortened V by 7 bases and J by 5 bases, and 17 bases separated the two germline ends. CDR3 length: 14 amino acids. CDR1 and CDR2 from the germline V gene are SGHTA and FQGNSA. CDR3 DNA: TGTGCCAGCAAGATGGGGGGTCGGGCGGAGACCCAGTACTTC. Protein product: CASKMGGRAETQYF.

The chain employs TRBV4-3 and TRBJ2-1, with D hard to call. This CDR3 is 16 amino acids long. Germline V gene data show CDR1 as LGHNA and CDR2 as YSLEER. The V and J ends lost 1 base and 7 bases respectively, with 17 bases between them. The CDR3 protein is CASSQAAQRVSNEQFF. Written as DNA, the CDR3 is TGCGCCAGCAGCCAAGCCGCCCAGCGAGTTTCAAATGAGCAGTTCTTC.

The chain employs TRBV6-5 and TRBJ1-2; D ambiguous. CDR3 size: 15 residues. Looked up from germline, CDR1 is MNHEY and CDR2 is SVGAGI. Trimming pared 0 bases from V and 8 bases from J, leaving 16 bases between. This CDR3 is CASSYSRELPRGYTF. In DNA, the CDR3 is TGTGCCAGCAGTTACTCGAGGGAGCTACCGCGAGGCTACACCTTC.

The rearrangement joins TRBV5-1 to TRBJ1-1, with D perhaps matching TRBD1 (5 bases). Germline CDR1 and CDR2: SGHRS and YFSETQ. V lost 3 bases and J lost 1, with 16 bases in between. CDR3 length: 16 residues. CDR3 in DNA: TGCGCCAGCAGCTGGGGCGGGCGGGGACGGAACACTGAAGCTTTCTTT. The encoded protein is CASSWGGRGRNTEAFF. Full variable domain (missing parts from reference TRBV5-1 and TRBJ1-1): KAGVTQTPRYLIKTRGQQVTLSCSPISGHRSVSWYQQTPGQGLQFLFEYFSETQRNKGNFPGRFSGRQFSNSRSEMNVSTLELGDSALYLCASSWGGRGRNTEAFFGQGTRLTVV.

This clone was detected once. This sequence joins TRBV2 and TRBJ2-1; TRBD2 matches at 7 bases. Germline CDR1 is SNHLY and CDR2 is FYNNEI. CDR3 size: 15 residues. With V trimmed by 4 bases and J by 5 bases, 8 bases remained unmatched. As DNA, the CDR3 is TGTGCCAGCAGTGCATGGGCTAGCGGCAACAATGAGCAGTTCTTC. Translating it yields CASSAWASGNNEQFF.

V gene TRBV7-6 combines with J gene TRBJ2-1; TRBD2 is a possible D gene (6 bases). The V end lost 1 base, the J end lost 2 bases, and 15 bases lay between the germline ends. The CDR3 totals 17 residues. From germline, CDR1 is SGHVS and CDR2 FNYEAQ. Here the CDR3 reads CASSLGWGERAYNEQFF. The CDR3 DNA reads TGTGCCAGCAGCTTAGGATGGGGGGAAAGGGCCTACAATGAGCAGTTCTTC. Full variable domain (missing parts from reference TRBV7-6 and TRBJ2-1): GAGVSQSPRYKVTKRGQDVALRCDPISGHVSLYWYRQALGQGPEFLTYFNYEAQQDKSGLPNDRFSAERPEGSISTLTIQRTEQRDSAMYRCASSLGWGERAYNEQFFGPGTRLTVL.

A few counts support this clone. The chain recombines TRBV7-8 with TRBJ2-1; TRBD2 is a possible D gene (6 bases). The V end was cut by 1 base, the J end by 0 bases, with 16 bases between. The CDR3 contains 18 residues. Germline lookup yields CDR1 SGHVS and CDR2 FQNEAQ. The CDR3 region has the DNA TGTGCCAGCAGCTTAGGCGGGTTACGGGGGAGCTCCTACAATGAGCAGTTCTTC. Protein product: CASSLGGLRGSSYNEQFF.

The count of this clone is one. V and J are TRBV18 and TRBJ1-1, with D hard to call. The CDR3 is 16 residues long. V was cut by 2 bases and J by 1 base, with 14 bases left in between. Germline CDR1 KGHSH, CDR2 LQKENI. The CDR3 loop reads CASSPSLGPGNTEAFF. CDR3 nucleotides: TGTGCCAGCTCACCAAGTTTGGGTCCAGGGAACACTGAAGCTTTCTTT.

This sequence joins TRBV6-5 and TRBJ1-4, with D unresolved. CDR3 length equals 14 residues. V was cut by 6 bases and J by 8 bases, with 16 bases left in between. CDR1 is MNHEY, CDR2 SVGAGI, per germline. The CDR3 DNA reads TGTGCCAGCAGAAAAGATATCATGGAGGAAAAACTGTTTTTT. Its protein is CASRKDIMEEKLFF.

V is TRBV9 and J is TRBJ1-1, with D unclear. V was shortened by 0 bases and J by 2 bases, with 8 bases between the two germline ends. CDR3 size: 14 residues. CDR1 is SGDLS, CDR2 YYNGEE, per germline. The CDR3 nucleotides read TGTGCCAGCAGCGTAGATCCTGTAAACACTGAAGCTTTCTTT. It is translated as CASSVDPVNTEAFF.

The chain is built from TRBV24-1 and TRBJ2-5; D may be TRBD1 (6 bases). Germline CDR1 reads KGHDR; CDR2 reads SFDVKD. The CDR3 totals 14 residues. Trimming took off 0 bases at V and 2 bases at J, with 6 bases between the two ends. Here the CDR3 reads CATSDLGQQETQYF. In DNA, the CDR3 is TGTGCCACCAGTGATTTGGGACAGCAAGAGACCCAGTACTTC.

The genes are TRBV10-3 and TRBJ1-5; the D gene is possibly TRBD1 (5 bases). The CDR3 spans 14 residues. Trimming cost V 2 bases and J 1 base, with 6 bases left between them. In germline, CDR1 is ENHRY, CDR2 SYGVKD. The chain's CDR3 is CAISERGSNQPQHF. As DNA, the CDR3 is TGTGCCATCAGTGAGCGGGGGAGCAATCAGCCCCAGCATTTT.